The clone carrying this T cell receptor beta chain came up once. Its antigen is not known. This specimen belongs to a study of chemoradiotherapy in HPV16-positive cancers. Study-level background: A couple of HPV16-positive patients' cells yielded candidate HPV-specific clones and common motifs. General study points: During treatment, candidate HPV-specific clones and E7-related motifs expanded in tumor. HPV-responsive T-cell expansion during chemoradiotherapy was linked to improved recurrence-free survival in HPV16-positive patients. Functional assays defining HPV-specific T cells used only two HPV16-positive patients.

Sequencing was performed with immunoSEQ multiplex PCR; in TCRdb, only in-frame clones are kept and a portion is missing. The table includes 40,000 or so clones, 75% to 85% detected once. The clonotype originates from a human donor with HPV-associated anogenital cancer. The sample consisted of blood, taken from a patient who underwent chemoradiotherapy.

Here the CDR3 DNA reads TGTGCCACCAGCAGGTCCGGGGCCTCCTACAATGAGCAGTTCTTC. Protein product: CATSRSGASYNEQFF. The chain links TRBV15 to TRBJ2-1, with D possibly called TRBD1 or TRBD2 (5 bases each). The V end was cut by 3 bases, the J end by 0 bases, with 9 bases between. CDR3 length equals 15 residues. Germline values: CDR1 LNHNV, CDR2 YYDKDF (reference sequence).